This T cell receptor beta chain was identified during a study of blood T cell repertoires in COVID-19. Measured with immunoSEQ multiplex PCR; TCRdb has only the in-frame clones, and not every one. Counted here are hundreds of thousands of clones, roughly 89% occurring once; the ten biggest clones make up under 3.5%. This clone was seen once. The CDR3 has 15 amino acids. Per the germline V gene, CDR1 is SGHAT and CDR2 is FQNNGV. V trimming: 5 bases; J trimming: 6 bases; junction bases outside the gene matches: 9. Sequencing was carried out using peripheral blood. This sequence joins TRBV11-2 and TRBJ2-1; 8 bases agree with TRBD1. This clonotype was sampled from a woman aged 18-30 years who had recovered from COVID-19. For the CDR3, the DNA is TGTGCCAGCAGCGGGAGGACAGGGATCGGCAATGAGCAGTTCTTC. This translates into CASSGRTGIGNEQFF.